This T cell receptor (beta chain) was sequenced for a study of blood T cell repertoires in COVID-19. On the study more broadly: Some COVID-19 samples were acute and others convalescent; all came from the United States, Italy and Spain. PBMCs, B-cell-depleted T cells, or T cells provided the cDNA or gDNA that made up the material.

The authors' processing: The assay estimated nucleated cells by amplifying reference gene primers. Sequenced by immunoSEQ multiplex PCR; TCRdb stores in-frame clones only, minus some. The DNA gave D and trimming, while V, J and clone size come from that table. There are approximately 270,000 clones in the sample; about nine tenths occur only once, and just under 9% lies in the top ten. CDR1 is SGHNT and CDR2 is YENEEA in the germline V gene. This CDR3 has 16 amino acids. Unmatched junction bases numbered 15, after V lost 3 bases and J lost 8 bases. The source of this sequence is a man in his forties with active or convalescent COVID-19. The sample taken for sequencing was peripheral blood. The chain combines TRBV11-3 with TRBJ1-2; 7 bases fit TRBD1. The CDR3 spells CASSFRGLTASGGYTF. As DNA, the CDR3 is TGTGCCAGCAGCTTTAGGGGGCTGACAGCTTCCGGCGGCTACACCTTC.